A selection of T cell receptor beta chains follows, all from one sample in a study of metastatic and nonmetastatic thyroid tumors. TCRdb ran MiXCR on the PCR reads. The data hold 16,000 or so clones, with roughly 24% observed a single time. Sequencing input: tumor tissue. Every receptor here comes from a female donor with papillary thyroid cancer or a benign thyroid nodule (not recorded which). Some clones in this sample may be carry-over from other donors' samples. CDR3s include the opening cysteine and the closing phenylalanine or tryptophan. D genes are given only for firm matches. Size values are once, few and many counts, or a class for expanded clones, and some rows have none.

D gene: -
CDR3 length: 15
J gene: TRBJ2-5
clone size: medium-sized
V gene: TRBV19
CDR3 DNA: TGTGCCAGTAGTATAGGAGTTGGGGGGCAAGAGACCCAGTACTTC
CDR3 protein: CASSIGVGGQETQYF

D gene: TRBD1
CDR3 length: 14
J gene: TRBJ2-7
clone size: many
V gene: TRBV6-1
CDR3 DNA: TGTGCCAGCAGTCCCAGGACAGGGGGCTACGAGCAGTACTTC
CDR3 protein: CASSPRTGGYEQYF

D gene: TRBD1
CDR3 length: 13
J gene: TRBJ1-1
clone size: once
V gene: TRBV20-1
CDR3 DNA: TGCAGTGCTTACCGGACAGGGGGGATTGAAGCTTTCTTT
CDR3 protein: CSAYRTGGIEAFF

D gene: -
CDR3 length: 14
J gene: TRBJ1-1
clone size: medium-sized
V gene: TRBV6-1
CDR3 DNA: TGTGCCAGCAGCCGTACAGGGAGTTCCGCTGAAGCTTTCTTT
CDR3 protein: CASSRTGSSAEAFF

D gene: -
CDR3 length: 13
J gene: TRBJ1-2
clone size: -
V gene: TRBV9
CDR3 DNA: TGTGCGAGCAGCGTAGCAGGGACCTATGGCTACAACTTC
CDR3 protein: CASSVAGTYGYNF

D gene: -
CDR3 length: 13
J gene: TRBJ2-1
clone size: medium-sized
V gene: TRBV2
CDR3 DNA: TGTGCCAGCGGAGTGAGCCGCGACAATGAGCAGTTCTTC
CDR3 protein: CASGVSRDNEQFF

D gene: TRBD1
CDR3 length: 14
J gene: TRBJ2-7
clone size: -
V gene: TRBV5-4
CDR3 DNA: TGTGCCAGCAGCTTGGAACAGGGGACCTACGAGCAGTACTTC
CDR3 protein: CASSLEQGTYEQYF

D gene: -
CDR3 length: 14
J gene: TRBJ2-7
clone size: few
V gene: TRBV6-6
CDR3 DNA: TGTGCCAGCAGTTACTCTGGGGGGGACAACGAGCAGTACTTC
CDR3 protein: CASSYSGGDNEQYF

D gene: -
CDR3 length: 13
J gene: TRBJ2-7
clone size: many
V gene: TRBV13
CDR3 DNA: TGTGCCAGCAGCAAACAGGGACGAGACGAGCAGTACTTC
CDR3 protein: CASSKQGRDEQYF

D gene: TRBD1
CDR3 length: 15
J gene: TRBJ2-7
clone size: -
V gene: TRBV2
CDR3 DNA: TGTGCCAGCAGTGATAATGGGGACAGGGTGTCGGGGCAGTACTTC
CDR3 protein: CASSDNGDRVSGQYF

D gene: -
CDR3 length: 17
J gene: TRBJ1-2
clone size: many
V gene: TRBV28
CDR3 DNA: TGTGCCAGCAGTTTAGTCGGAGGGGCCAATTCTGGTTATGGCTACACCTTC
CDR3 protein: CASSLVGGANSGYGYTF

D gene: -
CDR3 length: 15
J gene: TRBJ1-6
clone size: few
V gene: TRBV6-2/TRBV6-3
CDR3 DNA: TGTGCCAGCAGCCCTCCAGCCAGGCTAAATTCACCCCTCCACTTT
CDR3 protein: CASSPPARLNSPLHF

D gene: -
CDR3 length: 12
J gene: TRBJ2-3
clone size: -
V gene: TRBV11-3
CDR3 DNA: TGTGCCAGCAGCTTCACCTGGGATACGCAGTATTTT
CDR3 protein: CASSFTWDTQYF

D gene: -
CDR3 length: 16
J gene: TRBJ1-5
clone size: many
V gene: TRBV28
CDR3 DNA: TGTGCCAGCAGACCAGAGGGAGGAGGAAGCAATCAGCCCCAGCATTTT
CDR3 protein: CASRPEGGGSNQPQHF

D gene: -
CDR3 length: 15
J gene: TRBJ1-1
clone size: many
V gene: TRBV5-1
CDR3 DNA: TGCGCCAGCAGCTTGGATCCAGGCGAGGACACTGAAGCTTTCTTT
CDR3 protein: CASSLDPGEDTEAFF

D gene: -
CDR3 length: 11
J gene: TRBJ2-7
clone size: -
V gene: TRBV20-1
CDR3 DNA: TGTAGTGCTACATCAGGGTTCGAGCGGTACTTC
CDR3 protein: CSATSGFERYF

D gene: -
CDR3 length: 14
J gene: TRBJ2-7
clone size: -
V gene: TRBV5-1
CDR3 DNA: TGCGCCAGCGGGTGGGACGGAAGCTCCTACGAGCAGTACTTC
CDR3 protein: CASGWDGSSYEQYF

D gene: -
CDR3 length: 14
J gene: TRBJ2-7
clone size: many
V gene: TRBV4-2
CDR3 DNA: TGTGCCAGCAGCCAAGGAAGCGGATCCTACGAGCAGTACTTC
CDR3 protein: CASSQGSGSYEQYF

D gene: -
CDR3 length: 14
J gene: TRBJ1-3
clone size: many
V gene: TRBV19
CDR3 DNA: TGTGCCAGTAGTATGGGCACCTCTGGAAACACCATATATTTT
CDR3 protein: CASSMGTSGNTIYF

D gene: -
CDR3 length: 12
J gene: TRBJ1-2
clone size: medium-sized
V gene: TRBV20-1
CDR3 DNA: TGCAGTGCTAGAGGGCAGGGCTATGGCTACACCTTC
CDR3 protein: CSARGQGYGYTF

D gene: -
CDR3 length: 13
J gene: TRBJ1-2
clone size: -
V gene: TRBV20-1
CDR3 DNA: TGCAGTGCTACCGAGCTCAATAACTATGGCTACACCTTC
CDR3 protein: CSATELNNYGYTF

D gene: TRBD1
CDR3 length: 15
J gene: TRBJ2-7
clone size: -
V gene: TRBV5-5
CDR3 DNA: TGTGCCAGCAGCTTGCGGGACAGCCAACTCTACGAGCAGTACTTC
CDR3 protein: CASSLRDSQLYEQYF

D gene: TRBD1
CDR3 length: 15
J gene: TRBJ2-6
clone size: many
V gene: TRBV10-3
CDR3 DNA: TGTGCCATCCAAACAGGGGGCGCTGGGGCCAACGTCCTGACTTTC
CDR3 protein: CAIQTGGAGANVLTF

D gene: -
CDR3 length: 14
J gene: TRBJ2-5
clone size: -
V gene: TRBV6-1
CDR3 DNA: TGTGCCAGCCGTCATAGGACAGCGCAAGAGACCCAGTACTTC
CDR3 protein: CASRHRTAQETQYF

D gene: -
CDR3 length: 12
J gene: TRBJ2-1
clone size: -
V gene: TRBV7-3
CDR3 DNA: TGTGCCAGCAGCTTTAGCGGCAATGAGCAGTTCTTC
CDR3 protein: CASSFSGNEQFF

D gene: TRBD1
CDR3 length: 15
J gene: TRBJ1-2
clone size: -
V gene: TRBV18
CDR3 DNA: TGTGCCAGCTCACAGGGACAGGGGCCCAACTATGGCTACGCCTTC
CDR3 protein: CASSQGQGPNYGYAF

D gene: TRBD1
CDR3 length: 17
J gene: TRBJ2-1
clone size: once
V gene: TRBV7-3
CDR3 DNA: TGTGCCAGCAGCTTAAGAGTCGGGACAGGGAATCGGAATGAGCAGTTCTTC
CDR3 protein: CASSLRVGTGNRNEQFF

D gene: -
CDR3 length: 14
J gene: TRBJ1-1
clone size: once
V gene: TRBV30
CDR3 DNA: TGTGCCTGGAGTGTACAGGGCGGAAGGACTGAAGCTTTCTTT
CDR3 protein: CAWSVQGGRTEAFF

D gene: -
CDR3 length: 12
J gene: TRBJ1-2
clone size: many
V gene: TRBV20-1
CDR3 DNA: TGCAGTGCTAGTCAGGGTTCCTATGGCTACACCTTC
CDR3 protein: CSASQGSYGYTF

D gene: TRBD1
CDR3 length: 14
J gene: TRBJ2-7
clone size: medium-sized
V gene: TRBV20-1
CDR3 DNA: TGCAGTGCTAGGACCGGGACAGGAGACTACGAGCAGTACTTC
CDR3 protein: CSARTGTGDYEQYF

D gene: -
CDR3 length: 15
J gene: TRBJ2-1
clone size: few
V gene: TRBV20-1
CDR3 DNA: TGCAGTGCCCCCGGGGGGCCCAACTCCTACAATGAGCAGTTCTTC
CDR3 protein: CSAPGGPNSYNEQFF

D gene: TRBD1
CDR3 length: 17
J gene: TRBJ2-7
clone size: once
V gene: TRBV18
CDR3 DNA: TGTGCCAGCTCACCACGAGGTTTGGGACAGGGGGCCTACGAGCAGTACTTC
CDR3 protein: CASSPRGLGQGAYEQYF

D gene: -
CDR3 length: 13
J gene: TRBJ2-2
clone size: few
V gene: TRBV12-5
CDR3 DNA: TGTGCTAGTGGCCGGGACATCACCGGGGAGCTGTTTTTT
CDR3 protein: CASGRDITGELFF

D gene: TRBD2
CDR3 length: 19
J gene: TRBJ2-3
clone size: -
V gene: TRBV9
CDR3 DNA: TGTGCCAGCAGCGTTTATGGACTAGCGGGAAGAAGGGGCACAGATACGCAGTATTTT
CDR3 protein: CASSVYGLAGRRGTDTQYF

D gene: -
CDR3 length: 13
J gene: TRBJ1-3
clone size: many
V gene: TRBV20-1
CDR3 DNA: TGCAGTGCCCCCAGCGACTCTGGAAACACCATATATTTT
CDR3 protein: CSAPSDSGNTIYF

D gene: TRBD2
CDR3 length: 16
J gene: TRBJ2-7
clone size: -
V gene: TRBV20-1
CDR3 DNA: TGCAGTGCTAGAGGGGGCTATGTAACTAGCGGGTACGAGCAGTACTTC
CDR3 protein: CSARGGYVTSGYEQYF

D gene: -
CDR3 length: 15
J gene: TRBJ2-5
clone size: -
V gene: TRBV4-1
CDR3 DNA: TGCACCAGCAGCCAATGTCGGCAGGCCCAAGAGGCCCAGTACTTC
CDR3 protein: CTSSQCRQAQEAQYF

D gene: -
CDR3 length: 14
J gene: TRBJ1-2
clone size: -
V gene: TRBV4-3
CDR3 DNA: TGCGCCAGCAGCCAAGACGGCTGGACCTATGGCTACACCTTC
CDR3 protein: CASSQDGWTYGYTF

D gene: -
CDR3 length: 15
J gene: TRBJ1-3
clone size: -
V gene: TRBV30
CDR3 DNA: TGTGCCTGGAGTGTAGGTGGAGTCTCTGGAAACACCATATATTTT
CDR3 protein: CAWSVGGVSGNTIYF

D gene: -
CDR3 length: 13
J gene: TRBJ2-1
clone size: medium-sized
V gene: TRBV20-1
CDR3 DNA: TGCAGTGCTAGAGGGGGCTGGGTCAATGAGCAGTTCTTC
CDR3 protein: CSARGGWVNEQFF

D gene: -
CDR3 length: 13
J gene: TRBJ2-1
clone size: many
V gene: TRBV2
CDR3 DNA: TGTGCCAGCAGTGATATAGCTTACAATGAGCAGTTCTTC
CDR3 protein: CASSDIAYNEQFF

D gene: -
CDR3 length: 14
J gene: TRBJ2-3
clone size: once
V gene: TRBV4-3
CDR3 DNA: TGCGCCAGCAGCCAAGATAGGATCACAGATACGCAGTATTTT
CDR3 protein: CASSQDRITDTQYF

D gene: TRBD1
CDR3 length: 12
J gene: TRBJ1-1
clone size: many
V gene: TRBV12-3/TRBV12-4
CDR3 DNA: TGTGCCAGCAGTTTAAAACAGGGGACAGCTTTCTTT
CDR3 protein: CASSLKQGTAFF

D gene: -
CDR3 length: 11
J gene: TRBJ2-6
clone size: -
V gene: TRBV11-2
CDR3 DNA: TGTGCCAGCAGCAGTCCCAACGTCCTGACTTTC
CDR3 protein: CASSSPNVLTF

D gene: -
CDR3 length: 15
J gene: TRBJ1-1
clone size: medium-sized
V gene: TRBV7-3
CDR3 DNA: TGTGCCAGCAGCCCGGACCCGGCTCCGAACACTGAAGCTTTCTTT
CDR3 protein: CASSPDPAPNTEAFF

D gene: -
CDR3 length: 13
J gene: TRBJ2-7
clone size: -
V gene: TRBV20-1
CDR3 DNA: TGCAGTGCTAGAGGAGGGGAATCCTACGAGCAGTACTTC
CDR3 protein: CSARGGESYEQYF

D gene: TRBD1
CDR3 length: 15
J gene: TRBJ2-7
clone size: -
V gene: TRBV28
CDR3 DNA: TGTGCCAGCAGCGCGACAGGGATCGACTCCTACGAGCAGTACTTC
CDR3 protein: CASSATGIDSYEQYF

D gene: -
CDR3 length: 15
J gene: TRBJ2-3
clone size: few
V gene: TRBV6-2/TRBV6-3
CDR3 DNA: TGTGCCAGCATTTACTACGGGGGTCGGGGAGATACGCAGTATTTT
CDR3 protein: CASIYYGGRGDTQYF

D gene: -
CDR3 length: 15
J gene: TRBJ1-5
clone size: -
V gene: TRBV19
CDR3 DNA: TGTGCCAGTAGTATAGGGAGTCCTAGCAATCAGCCCCAGCATTTT
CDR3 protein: CASSIGSPSNQPQHF

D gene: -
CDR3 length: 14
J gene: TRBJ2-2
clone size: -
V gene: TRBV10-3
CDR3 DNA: TGTGCCATCACCCTTAGTGATGGAGACGGGGAGCTGTTTTTT
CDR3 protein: CAITLSDGDGELFF

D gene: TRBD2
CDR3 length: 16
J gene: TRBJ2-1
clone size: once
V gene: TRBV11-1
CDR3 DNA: TGTGCCAGCAGCCCATCAGGCGGGGGAGGTTGGGATGAGCAGTTCTTC
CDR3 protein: CASSPSGGGGWDEQFF

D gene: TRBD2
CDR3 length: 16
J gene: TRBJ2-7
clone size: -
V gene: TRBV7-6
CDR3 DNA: TGTGCCAGCAGTCCCACGGTGGGACTATCAACCTACGAGCAGTACTTC
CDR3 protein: CASSPTVGLSTYEQYF

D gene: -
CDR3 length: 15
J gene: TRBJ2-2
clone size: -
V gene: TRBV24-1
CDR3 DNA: TGTGCCACCAGTGAGACGAGGGGCGGGACCGGGGAGCTGTTTTTT
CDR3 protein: CATSETRGGTGELFF

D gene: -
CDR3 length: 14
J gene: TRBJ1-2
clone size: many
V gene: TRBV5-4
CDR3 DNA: TGTGCCAGCAGCTTGGGCAGTAATAACTATGGCTACACCTTC
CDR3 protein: CASSLGSNNYGYTF

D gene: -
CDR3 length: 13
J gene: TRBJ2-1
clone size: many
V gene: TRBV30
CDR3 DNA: TGTGCCTGGAGTTCTACCCCAGATAGTGAGCAGTTCTTC
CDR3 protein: CAWSSTPDSEQFF

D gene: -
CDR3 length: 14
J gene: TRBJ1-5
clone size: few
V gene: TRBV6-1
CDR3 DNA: TGTGCCAGCCGTGACGTGGGGAATCATCAGCCCCAGCATTTT
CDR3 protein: CASRDVGNHQPQHF

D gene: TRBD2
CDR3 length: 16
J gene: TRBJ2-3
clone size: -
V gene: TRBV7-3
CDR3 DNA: TGTGCCAGCAGCCGACTAGCGGGGGTGGGCACAGATACGCAGTATTTT
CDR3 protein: CASSRLAGVGTDTQYF

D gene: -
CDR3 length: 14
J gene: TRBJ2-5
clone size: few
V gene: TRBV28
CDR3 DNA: TGTGCCAGCAGCTTAATCCCCCACACGGAGACCCAGTACTTC
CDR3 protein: CASSLIPHTETQYF

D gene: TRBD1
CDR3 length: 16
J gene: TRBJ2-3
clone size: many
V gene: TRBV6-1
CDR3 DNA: TGTGCCAGCAGTCAAAGGACAGGGAAACCCACAGATACGCAGTATTTT
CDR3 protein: CASSQRTGKPTDTQYF